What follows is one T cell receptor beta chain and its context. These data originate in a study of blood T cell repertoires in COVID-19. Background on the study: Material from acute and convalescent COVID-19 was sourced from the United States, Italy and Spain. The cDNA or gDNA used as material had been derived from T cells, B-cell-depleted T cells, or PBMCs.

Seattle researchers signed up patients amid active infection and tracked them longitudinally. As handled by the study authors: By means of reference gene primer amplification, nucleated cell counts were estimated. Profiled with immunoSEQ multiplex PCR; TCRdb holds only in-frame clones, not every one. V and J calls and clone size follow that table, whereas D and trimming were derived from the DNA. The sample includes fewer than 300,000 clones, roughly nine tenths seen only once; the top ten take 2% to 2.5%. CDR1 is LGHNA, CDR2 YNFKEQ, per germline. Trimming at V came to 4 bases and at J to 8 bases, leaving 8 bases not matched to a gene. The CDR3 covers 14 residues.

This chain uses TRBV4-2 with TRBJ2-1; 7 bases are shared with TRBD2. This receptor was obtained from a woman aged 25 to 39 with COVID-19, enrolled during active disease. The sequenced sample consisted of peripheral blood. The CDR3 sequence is CASSPRGLVYEQFF. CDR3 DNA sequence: TGTGCCAGCAGCCCCCGAGGACTAGTCTATGAGCAGTTCTTC.